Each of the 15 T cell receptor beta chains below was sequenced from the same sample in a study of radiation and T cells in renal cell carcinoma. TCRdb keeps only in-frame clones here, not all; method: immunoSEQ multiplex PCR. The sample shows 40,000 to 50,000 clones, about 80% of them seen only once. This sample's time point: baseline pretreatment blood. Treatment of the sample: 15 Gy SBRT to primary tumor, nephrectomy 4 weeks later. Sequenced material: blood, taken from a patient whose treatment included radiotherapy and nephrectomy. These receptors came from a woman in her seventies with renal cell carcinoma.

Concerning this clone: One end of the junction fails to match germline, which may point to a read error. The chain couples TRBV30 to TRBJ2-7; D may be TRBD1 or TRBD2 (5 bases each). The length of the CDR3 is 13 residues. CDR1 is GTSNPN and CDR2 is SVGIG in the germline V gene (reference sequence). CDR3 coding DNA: TGTGCCTGGAGTGTTAAGGGACCCTACGGGCAGTACTTC. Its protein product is CAWSVKGPYGQYF.

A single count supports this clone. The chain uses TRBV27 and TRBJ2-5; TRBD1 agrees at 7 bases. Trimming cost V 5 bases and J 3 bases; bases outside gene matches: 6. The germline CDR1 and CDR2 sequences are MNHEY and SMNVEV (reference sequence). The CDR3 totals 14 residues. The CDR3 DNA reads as TGTGCCAGCAGTCCTTTCACAGGGGAAGAGACCCAGTACTTC. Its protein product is CASSPFTGEETQYF.

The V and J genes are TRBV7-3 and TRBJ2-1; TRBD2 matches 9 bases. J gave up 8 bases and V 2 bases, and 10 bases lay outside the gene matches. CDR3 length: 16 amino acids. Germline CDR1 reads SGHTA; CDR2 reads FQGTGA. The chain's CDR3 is CASSLLASGTGYEQFF. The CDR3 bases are TGTGCCAGCAGCTTACTGGCTAGCGGGACGGGCTATGAGCAGTTCTTC.

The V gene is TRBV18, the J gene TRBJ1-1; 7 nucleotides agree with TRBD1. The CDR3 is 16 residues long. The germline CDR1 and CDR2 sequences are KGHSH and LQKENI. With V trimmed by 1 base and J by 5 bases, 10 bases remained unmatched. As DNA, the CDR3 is TGTGCCAGCTCACCACAGCCTCGACAGGGAGGAACTGAAGCTTTCTTT. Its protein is CASSPQPRQGGTEAFF.

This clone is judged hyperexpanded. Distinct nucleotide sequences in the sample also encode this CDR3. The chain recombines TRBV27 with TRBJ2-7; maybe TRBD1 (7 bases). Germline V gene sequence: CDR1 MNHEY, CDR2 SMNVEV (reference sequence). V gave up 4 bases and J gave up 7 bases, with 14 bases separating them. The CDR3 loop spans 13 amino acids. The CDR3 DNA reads TGTGCCAGCAGTTCCACAGGGGCGGGGGAGCAGTACTTC. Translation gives CASSSTGAGEQYF.

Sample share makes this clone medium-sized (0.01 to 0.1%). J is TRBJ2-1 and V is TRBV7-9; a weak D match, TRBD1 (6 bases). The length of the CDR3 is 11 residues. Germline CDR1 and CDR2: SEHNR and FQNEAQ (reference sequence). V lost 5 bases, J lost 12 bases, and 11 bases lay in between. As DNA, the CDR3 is TGTGCCAGCAGCGAACAGGGTTGGCAGTTCTTC. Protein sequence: CASSEQGWQFF.

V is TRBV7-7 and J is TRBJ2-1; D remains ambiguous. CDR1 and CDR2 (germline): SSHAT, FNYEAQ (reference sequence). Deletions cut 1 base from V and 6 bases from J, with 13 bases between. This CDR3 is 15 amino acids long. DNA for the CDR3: TGTGCCAGCAGCTTAGGGGTGAATAGTGGCAATGAGCAGTTCTTC. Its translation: CASSLGVNSGNEQFF.

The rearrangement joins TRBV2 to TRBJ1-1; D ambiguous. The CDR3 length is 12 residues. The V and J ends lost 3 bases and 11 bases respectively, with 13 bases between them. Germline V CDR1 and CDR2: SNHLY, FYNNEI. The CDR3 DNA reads TGTGCCAGCAGTGACGGCGATCGGAGGGCTTTCTTT. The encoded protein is CASSDGDRRAFF.

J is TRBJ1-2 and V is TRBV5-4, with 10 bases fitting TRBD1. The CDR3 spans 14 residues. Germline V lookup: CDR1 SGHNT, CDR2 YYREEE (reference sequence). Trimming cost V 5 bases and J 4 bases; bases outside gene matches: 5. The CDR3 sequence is CASRRDRGSYGYTF. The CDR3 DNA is TGTGCCAGCAGGCGGGACAGGGGATCCTATGGCTACACCTTC.

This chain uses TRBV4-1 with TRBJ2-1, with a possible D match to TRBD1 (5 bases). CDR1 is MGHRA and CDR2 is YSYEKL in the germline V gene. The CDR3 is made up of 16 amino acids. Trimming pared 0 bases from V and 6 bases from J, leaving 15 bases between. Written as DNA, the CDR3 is TGCGCCAGCAGCCAAGAGGCAGCTACAGGTTTCAATGAGCAGTTCTTC. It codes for CASSQEAATGFNEQFF.

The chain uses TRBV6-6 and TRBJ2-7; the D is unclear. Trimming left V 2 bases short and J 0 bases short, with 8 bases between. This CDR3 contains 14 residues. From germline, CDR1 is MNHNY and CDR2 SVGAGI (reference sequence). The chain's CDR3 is CASSYGHNSYEQYF. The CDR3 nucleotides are TGTGCCAGCAGTTACGGGCACAACTCCTACGAGCAGTACTTC.

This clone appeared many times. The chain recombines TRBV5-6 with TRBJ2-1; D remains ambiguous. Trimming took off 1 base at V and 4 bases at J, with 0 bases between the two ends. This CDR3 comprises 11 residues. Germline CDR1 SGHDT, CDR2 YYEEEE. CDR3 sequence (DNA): TGTGCCAGCAGCTTGTACAATGAGCAGTTCTTC. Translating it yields CASSLYNEQFF.

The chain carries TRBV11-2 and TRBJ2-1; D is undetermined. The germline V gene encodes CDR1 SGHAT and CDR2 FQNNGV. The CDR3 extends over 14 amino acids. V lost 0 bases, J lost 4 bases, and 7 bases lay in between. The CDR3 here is CASSLDGEYNEQFF. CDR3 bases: TGTGCCAGCAGCTTAGATGGAGAGTACAATGAGCAGTTCTTC. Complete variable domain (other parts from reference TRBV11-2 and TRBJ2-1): EAGVAQSPRYKIIEKRQSVAFWCNPISGHATLYWYQQILGQGPKLLIQFQNNGVVDDSQLPKDRFSAERLKGVDSTLKIQPAKLEDSAVYLCASSLDGEYNEQFFGPGTRLTVL.

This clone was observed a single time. CDR3 protein: CASSLRRDRGNTEAFF. The CDR3 region has the DNA TGTGCCAGCAGCTTACGCCGGGACAGGGGAAACACTGAAGCTTTCTTT. The chain employs TRBV5-6 and TRBJ1-1, with TRBD1 matching over 10 bases. This CDR3 is built from 16 residues. In germline, CDR1 is SGHDT, CDR2 YYEEEE. The ends lost 2 bases at V and 2 bases at J; junction bases unmatched: 6.

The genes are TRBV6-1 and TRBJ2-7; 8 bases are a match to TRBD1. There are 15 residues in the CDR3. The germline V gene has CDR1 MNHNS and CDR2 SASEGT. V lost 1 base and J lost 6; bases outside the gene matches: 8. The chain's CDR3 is CASSEGGQGTGEQYF. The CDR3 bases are TGTGCCAGCAGTGAAGGCGGACAGGGTACGGGCGAGCAGTACTTC.